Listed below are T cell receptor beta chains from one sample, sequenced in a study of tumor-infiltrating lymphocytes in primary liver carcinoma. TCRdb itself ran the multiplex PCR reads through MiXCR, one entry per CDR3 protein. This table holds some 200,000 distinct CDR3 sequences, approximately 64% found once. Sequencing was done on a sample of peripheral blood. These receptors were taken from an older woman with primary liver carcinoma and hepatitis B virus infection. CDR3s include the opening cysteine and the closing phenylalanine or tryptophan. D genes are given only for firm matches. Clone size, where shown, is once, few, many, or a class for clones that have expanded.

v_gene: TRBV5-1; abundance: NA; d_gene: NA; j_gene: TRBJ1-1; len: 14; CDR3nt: TGCGCCAGCAGCTTGGACAATCCGAACACTGAAGCTTTCTTT; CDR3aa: CASSLDNPNTEAFF
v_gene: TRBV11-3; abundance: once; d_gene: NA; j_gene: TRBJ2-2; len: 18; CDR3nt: TGTGCCAGCAGCTCTAGTGGCTATGGGACTCCGGGCACCGGGGAGCTGTTTTTT; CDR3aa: CASSSSGYGTPGTGELFF
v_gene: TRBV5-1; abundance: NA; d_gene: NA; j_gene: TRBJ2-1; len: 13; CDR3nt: TGCGCCAGCAGCTCTCGGACCAACAATGAGCAGTTCTTC; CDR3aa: CASSSRTNNEQFF
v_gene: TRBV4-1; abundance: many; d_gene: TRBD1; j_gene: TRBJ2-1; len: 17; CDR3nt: TGCGCCAGCAGCCAAGATGGGACAGGGGCTCCCTACAATGAGCAGTTCTTC; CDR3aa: CASSQDGTGAPYNEQFF
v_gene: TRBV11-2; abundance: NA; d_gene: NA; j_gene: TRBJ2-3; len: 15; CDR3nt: TGTGCCAGCAGCCTGATAGTGAGCGGGCGGAATACGCTCTATTTT; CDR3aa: CASSLIVSGRNTLYF
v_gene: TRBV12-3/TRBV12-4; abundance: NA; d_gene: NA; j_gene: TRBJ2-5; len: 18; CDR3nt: TGTGGCAGCATTATTTCGGGGCACAGAGGCTACTTGGCAGAGACCCAGTACTTC; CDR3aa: CGSIISGHRGYLAETQYF
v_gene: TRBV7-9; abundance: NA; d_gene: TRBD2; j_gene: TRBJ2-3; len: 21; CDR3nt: TGTGCCAGCAGCCCGGACCGAGGAGGACTAGCGGGAGGGCCGGGCACAGATACGCAGTATTTT; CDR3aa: CASSPDRGGLAGGPGTDTQYF
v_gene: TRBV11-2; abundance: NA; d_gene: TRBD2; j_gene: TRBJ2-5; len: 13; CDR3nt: TGTGCCAGCGGGGGGGGGGACCAAGAGACCCAGTACTTC; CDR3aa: CASGGGDQETQYF
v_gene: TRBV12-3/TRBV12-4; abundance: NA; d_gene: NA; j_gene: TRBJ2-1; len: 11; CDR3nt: TGTGCCAGCAGTTTAGGACTATCGGAGTTCTTC; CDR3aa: CASSLGLSEFF
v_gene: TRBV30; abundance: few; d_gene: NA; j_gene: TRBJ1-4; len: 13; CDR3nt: TGTGCCTGGGACAAGTCAACTAATGAAAAACTGTTTTTT; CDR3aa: CAWDKSTNEKLFF
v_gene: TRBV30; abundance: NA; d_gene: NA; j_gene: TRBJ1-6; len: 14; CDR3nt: TGTTCCTGGAGCCCCGGTTGGTATAATTCACCCCTCCACTTT; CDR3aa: CSWSPGWYNSPLHF
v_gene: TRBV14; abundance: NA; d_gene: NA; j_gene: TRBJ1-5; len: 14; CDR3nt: TGTGCCAGCAGCCAAAGGGACTTGAATCAGCCCCAGCATTTT; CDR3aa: CASSQRDLNQPQHF
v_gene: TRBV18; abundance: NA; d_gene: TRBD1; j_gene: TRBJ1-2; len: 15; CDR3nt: TGTGCCAGCTCACCACAGACAGGGCCATCCTATGGCTACACCTTC; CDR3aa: CASSPQTGPSYGYTF
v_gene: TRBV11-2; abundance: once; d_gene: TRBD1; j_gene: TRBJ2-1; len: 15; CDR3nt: TGTGCTAGCAGCTTGGGGACAGGGGGCACATATGAGCAGTTTTTC; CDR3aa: CASSLGTGGTYEQFF
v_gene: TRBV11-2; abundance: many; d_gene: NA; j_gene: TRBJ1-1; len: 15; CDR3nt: TGTGCCAGCAGCTTAGAGGGGGTCATGAACACTGAAGCTTTCTTT; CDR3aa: CASSLEGVMNTEAFF
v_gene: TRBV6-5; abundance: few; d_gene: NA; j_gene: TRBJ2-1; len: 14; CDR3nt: TGTGCCAGCAGTAGACACGGTCCCTACAATGAGCAGTTCTTC; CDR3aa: CASSRHGPYNEQFF
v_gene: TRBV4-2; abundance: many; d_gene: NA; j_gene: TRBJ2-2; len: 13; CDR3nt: TGTGCCAGCAGCCAAGGGGCTGCCGGGGAGCTGTTTTTT; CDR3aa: CASSQGAAGELFF
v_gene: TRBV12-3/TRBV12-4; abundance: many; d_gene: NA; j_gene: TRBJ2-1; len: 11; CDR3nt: TGTGCCAGCAGTTTCGGGACCAGCCTGAACTTC; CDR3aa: CASSFGTSLNF
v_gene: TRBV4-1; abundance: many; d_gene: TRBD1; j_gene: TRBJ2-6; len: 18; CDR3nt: TGCGCCAGCAGCGGCCTCGGGACAGGCAACTCTGGGGCCAACGTCCTGACTTTC; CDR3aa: CASSGLGTGNSGANVLTF
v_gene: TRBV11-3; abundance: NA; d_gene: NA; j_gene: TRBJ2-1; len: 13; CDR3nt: TGTGCCAGCAGATCACCTCGGGTTAGGGAGCAGTTCTTC; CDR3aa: CASRSPRVREQFF
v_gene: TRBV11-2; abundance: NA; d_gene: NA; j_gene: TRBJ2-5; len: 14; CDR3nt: TGTGCCAGCAGCCCGACCGGGAGCAAAGAGCCCCAGTACTTC; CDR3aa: CASSPTGSKEPQYF
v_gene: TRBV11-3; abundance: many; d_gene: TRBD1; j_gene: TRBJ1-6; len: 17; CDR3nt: TGTGCCAGCAGCCCCCCGGGACAGGGTGTTATCAATTCACCCCTCCACTTT; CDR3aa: CASSPPGQGVINSPLHF
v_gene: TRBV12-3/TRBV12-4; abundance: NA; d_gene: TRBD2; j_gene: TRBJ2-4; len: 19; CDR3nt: TGTGCCAGCGGACCTGACCAGGGACTAGCGGGAGGGCGGGGAAACATTCAGTACTTC; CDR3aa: CASGPDQGLAGGRGNIQYF
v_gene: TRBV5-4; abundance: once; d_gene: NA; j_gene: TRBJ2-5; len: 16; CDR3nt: TGTGCCAACAGTCGTAGTGGACTGTCCGTTCAAGAGATCCAGTACTTC; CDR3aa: CANSRSGLSVQEIQYF
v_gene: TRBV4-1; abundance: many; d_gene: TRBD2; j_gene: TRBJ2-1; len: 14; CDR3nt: TGCGCCAGCCGGACTAGCGGGTGGGGCAATGAGCAGTTCTTC; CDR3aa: CASRTSGWGNEQFF
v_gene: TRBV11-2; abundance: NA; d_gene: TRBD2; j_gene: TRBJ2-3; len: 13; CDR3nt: TGTGCCAGCAACTTAGAATATGGGAGGGCGCAGTATTTT; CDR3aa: CASNLEYGRAQYF
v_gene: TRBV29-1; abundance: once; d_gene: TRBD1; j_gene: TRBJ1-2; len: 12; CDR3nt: TGCATTGTGCGACAGGGGGATCGAGGCTACACCTTC; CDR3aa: CIVRQGDRGYTF
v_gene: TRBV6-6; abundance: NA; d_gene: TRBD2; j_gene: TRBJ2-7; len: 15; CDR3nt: TGTGCCAGCAGTTACTCTGTAGCGGGAGGTAGAGAGCAGTACTTC; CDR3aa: CASSYSVAGGREQYF
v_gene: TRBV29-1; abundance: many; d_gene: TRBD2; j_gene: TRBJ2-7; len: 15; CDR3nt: TGCAGCGTGGGAAGACTAGCGCCTGGATCCTACGAGCAGTACTTC; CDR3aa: CSVGRLAPGSYEQYF
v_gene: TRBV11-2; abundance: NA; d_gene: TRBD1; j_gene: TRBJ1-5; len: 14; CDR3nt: TGTGCCAGCAGCCCCGAGACAGGGTACAAGCCCCAGCATTTT; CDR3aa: CASSPETGYKPQHF
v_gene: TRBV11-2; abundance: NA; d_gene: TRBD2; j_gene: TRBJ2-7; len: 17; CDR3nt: TGTCTCAGCAGTAGGACTAGCGGGAGGACCAGGAGCTACGAGCAGTACTTC; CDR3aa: CLSSRTSGRTRSYEQYF
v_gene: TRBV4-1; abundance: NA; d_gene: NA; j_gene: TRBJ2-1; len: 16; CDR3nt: TGCGCCAGCAGCCAACCTACTAGGGGGGGTTGGAATGAGCAGTTCTTC; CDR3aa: CASSQPTRGGWNEQFF
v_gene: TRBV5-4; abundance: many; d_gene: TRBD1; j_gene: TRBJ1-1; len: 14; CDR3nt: TGTGCCAGCAGCTCAAGGACAGGGCCCACTGAAGCTTTCTTT; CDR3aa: CASSSRTGPTEAFF
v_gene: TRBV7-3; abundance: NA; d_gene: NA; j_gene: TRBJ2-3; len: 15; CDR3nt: TGTGCCAGCAGCTTAACAGGGGGGTGGGGCGATACGCAGTATTTT; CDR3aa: CASSLTGGWGDTQYF
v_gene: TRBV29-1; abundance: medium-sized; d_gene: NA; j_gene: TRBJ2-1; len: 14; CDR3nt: TGCAGCGTTGAACCGGCAGGATCCGGCAATGAGCAGTTCTTC; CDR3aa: CSVEPAGSGNEQFF
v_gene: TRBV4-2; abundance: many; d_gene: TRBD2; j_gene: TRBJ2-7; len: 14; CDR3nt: TGTGCCAGCAGCCCCGAAGCGGGAGCCTACGAGCAGTACTTC; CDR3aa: CASSPEAGAYEQYF
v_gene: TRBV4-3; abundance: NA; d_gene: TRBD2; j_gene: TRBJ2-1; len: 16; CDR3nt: TGCGCCAGCAGCCAAGGACTAGCGGGAGAGTACAATGAGCAGTTCTTC; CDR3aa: CASSQGLAGEYNEQFF
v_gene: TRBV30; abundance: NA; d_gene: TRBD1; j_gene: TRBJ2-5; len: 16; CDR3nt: TGTGCCTGGAGTGTATCCGACAGGGTTAGATTCGGGACCCAGTACTTC; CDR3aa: CAWSVSDRVRFGTQYF
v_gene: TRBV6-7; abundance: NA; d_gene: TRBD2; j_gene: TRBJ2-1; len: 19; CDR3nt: TGTGCCAGCAGTGACCTGACTAACGGGAGGGGCAGCTCCTACAATGAGCAGTTCTTC; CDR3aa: CASSDLTNGRGSSYNEQFF
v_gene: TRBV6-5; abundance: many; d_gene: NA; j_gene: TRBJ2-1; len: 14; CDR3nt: TGTGCCAGCAGAAACCCGGGACTTTTCAATGAGCAGTTCTTC; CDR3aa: CASRNPGLFNEQFF
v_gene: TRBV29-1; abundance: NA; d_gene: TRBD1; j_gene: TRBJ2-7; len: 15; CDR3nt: TGCACCGTGGTGGTGGGCGGGACAGGCTCATACGAGCAGTACTTC; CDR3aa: CTVVVGGTGSYEQYF
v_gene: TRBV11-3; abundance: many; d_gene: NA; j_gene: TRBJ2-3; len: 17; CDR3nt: TGTGCCAGCAGCTTATCGTTTCGGCCGCTACGGACAGATACGCAGTATTTT; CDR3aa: CASSLSFRPLRTDTQYF
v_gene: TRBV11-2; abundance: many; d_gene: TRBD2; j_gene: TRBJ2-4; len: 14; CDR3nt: TGTGCCAGCAGAAGAGGGACTAGCAAAAACATTCAGTACTTC; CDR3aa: CASRRGTSKNIQYF
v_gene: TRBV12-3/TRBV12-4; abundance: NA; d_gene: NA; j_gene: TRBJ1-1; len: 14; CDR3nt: TGTACCAGCACCTCTTGGGGGAGATGCACTGAAGCTTTCTTT; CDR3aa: CTSTSWGRCTEAFF
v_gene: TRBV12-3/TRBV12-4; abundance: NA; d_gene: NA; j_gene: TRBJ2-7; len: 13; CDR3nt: TGTGCCAGCAGTTCGCCCATCAACTACGAGCAGTACTTC; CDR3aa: CASSSPINYEQYF
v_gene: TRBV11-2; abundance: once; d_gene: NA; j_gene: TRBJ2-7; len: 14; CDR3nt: TGTGCCAGCATCTTTGGGGGGGCCCCCTACGGGCAGTACTTC; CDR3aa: CASIFGGAPYGQYF
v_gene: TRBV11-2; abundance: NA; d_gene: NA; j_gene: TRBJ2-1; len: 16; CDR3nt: TGTGCCAGCAGCTTAGATCTGACGGGTGGGAACGATGAGCAGTCCTTC; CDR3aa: CASSLDLTGGNDEQSF
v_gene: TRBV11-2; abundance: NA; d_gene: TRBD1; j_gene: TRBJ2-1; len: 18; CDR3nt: TGTGCTAGCAGCTGGGGATTAGGAGGGACAGGGTCCCTCAATGAGCTGTTCTTC; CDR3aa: CASSWGLGGTGSLNELFF
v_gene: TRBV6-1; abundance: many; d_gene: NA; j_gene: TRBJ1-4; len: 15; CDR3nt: TGTGCCTCCCAGAGGGTTCTCGCAACTAATGAAAAACTGTTTTTT; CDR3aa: CASQRVLATNEKLFF
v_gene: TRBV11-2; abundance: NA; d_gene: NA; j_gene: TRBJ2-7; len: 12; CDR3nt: TGTGCAGGCAGCTTCAATTCCCAGGGGCAGTACTTC; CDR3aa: CAGSFNSQGQYF
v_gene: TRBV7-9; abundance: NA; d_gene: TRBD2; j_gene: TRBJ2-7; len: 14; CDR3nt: TGTGCCAGCAGCTTTACGGGAGGACACTACGAGCAGTACTTC; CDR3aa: CASSFTGGHYEQYF
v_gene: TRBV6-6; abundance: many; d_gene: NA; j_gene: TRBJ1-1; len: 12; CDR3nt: TGTGCCAGCTCGCGGGGGGACACTGAAGCTTTCTTT; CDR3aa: CASSRGDTEAFF
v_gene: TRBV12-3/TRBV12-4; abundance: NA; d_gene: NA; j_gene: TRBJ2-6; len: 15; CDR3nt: TGTGCCAGCAGTGGCAGACCCTCTGGGGTCAACGTCTTGACTTTC; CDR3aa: CASSGRPSGVNVLTF
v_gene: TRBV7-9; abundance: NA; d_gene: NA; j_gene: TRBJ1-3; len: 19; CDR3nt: TGTGCCAGCAGCTCGACGTCGGGACTCTGGCTGACCTCTGGAAACACCATATATTTT; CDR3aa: CASSSTSGLWLTSGNTIYF
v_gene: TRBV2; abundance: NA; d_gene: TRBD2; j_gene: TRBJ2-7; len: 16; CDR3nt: TGTGCCAGCAGCCATCAAGGAGCGGGGACCCCCGGCGAGCAGTACTTC; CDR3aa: CASSHQGAGTPGEQYF
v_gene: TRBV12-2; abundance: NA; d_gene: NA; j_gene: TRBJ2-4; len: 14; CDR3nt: TGTGCAAGTCGCTTATCGTTTGGGGACAGCATTCAGTACTTC; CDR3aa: CASRLSFGDSIQYF
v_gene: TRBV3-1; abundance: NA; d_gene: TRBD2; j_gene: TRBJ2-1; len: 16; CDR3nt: TGTGCCAGTAGCCAAGATATTGGGGGGAGGGTCAATGAGCAGTTCTTC; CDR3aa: CASSQDIGGRVNEQFF
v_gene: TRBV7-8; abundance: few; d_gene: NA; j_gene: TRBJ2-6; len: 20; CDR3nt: TGTGCCAGCAGCTTAGCGGGGGCTAGCAGGGGATTCTCTGGGGCCAACGTCCTGACTTTC; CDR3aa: CASSLAGASRGFSGANVLTF
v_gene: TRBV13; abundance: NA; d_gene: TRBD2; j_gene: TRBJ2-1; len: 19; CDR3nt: TGTGCCAGCAGCCCGGGGACTAGCGGGAGACCCTCCTCCTACAATGAGCAGTTCTTC; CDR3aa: CASSPGTSGRPSSYNEQFF